The source of this T cell receptor beta chain is a study of blood T cell repertoires in COVID-19. Study as a whole: Acute and convalescent COVID-19 specimens originated in the United States, Italy and Spain. Nucleic acid was either cDNA or gDNA, and it came from T cells, B-cell-depleted T cells, or PBMCs.

Per the authors' pipeline: Quantification of nucleated cells was approximated via reference gene primer amplification. Assay used: immunoSEQ multiplex PCR; TCRdb lists only in-frame clones, some missing. V, J and clone size are taken as reported in that table, and D and trimming were inferred from the DNA itself. The table has about 400,000 clones, more than 85% seen once. CDR3 length: 16 amino acids. The trim removed 3 bases at V and 3 bases at J, leaving 8 bases unmatched. From germline, CDR1 is LNHDA and CDR2 SQIVND (reference sequence). The V call is TRBV19, the J call TRBJ1-2; 9 bases line up with TRBD1. This receptor was taken from a woman in her twenties or thirties with acute or convalescent COVID-19. Sequenced sample: peripheral blood. In DNA form, the CDR3 reads TGTGCCAGTAGTATCCCCTCGGACAGGGGAGACTATGGCTACACCTTC. It translates to CASSIPSDRGDYGYTF.